This TCR beta chain came from a study of T cells in Graves' hyperthyroidism and ophthalmopathy. Not enrolled were patients with uncontrolled infection, other autoimmune disease, pregnancy or lactation. For the diagnoses, clinical symptoms, serum thyroxine and TRAb, thyroid ultrasound and orbital computed tomography were used. The CDR3 length is 17 residues. The V segment lost 2 bases and the J segment 2 bases; nucleotides outside the gene matches: 11. Per the germline V gene, CDR1 is SGDLS and CDR2 is YYNGEE. Using RNA transcripts as the source, TCR beta CDR3 regions were amplified. The HTBI set primed first-round TCR CDR3 RT-PCR. TCRdb re-called the multiplex PCR reads through MiXCR, storing one row per CDR3 protein. The sample lists about 840,000 distinct CDR3 sequences, over 35% occurring once.

The sample comprised blood. The chain is built from TRBV9 and TRBJ1-1; 8 bases are a match to TRBD1. The origin of this receptor is a man aged 18 to 29 with Graves' hyperthyroidism. DNA of the CDR3: TGTGCCAGCAGCGTTCAACCCAATGACAGGGGCAACACTGAAGCTTTCTTT. It encodes CASSVQPNDRGNTEAFF.